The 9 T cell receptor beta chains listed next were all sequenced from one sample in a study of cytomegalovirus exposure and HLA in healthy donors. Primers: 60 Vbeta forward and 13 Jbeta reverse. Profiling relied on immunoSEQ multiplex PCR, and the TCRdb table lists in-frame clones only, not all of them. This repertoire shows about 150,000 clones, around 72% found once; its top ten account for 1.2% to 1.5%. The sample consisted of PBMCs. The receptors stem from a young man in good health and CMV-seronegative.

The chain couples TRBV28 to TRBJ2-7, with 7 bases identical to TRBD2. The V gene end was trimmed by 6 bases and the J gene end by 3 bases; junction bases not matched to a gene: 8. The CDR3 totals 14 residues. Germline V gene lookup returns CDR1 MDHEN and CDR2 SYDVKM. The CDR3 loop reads CASRESGNNYEQYF. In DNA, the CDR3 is TGTGCCAGCAGGGAGAGCGGGAACAACTACGAGCAGTACTTC.

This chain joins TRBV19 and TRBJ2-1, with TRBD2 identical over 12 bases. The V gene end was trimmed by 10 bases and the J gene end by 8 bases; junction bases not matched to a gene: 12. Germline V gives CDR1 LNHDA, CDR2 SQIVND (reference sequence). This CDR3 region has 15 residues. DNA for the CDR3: TGTGCCACCCGGACTAGCGGGACCTTATTCGATGAGCAGTTCTTC. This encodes CATRTSGTLFDEQFF.

CDR3 sequence: CASMGLDLAGLNEQYF. The CDR3 nucleotides read TGTGCCAGCATGGGGTTGGATCTAGCGGGACTAAACGAGCAGTACTTC. The chain links TRBV2 to TRBJ2-7; 9 bases agree with TRBD2. The CDR3 loop spans 16 amino acids. V shed 7 bases, J shed 5 bases, and the junction held 15 bases outside the gene matches. Germline assignment: CDR1 SNHLY and CDR2 FYNNEI.

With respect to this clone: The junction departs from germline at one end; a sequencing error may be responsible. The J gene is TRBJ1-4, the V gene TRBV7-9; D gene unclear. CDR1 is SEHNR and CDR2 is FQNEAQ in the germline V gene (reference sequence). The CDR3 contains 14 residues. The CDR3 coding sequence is TGTTCCAGCACCCTCCCACAGCTTAATGAAAAACTGTTTTTT. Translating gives CSSTLPQLNEKLFF.

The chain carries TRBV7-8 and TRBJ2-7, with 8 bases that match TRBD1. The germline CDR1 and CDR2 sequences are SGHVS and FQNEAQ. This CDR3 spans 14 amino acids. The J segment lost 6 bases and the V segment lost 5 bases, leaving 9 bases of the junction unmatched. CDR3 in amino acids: CASSPRTGPGEQYF. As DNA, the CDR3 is TGTGCCAGCAGCCCCCGGACAGGGCCTGGCGAGCAGTACTTC.

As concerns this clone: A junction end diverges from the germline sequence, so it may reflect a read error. CDR3 coding DNA: TGTGCCGGCAGACAGGGTTCGGGATATGGCTACACCTTC. It translates to CAGRQGSGYGYTF. The V gene is TRBV28, the J gene TRBJ1-2; 7 bases are shared with TRBD1. The germline V gene encodes CDR1 MDHEN and CDR2 SYDVKM. This CDR3 has 13 amino acids.

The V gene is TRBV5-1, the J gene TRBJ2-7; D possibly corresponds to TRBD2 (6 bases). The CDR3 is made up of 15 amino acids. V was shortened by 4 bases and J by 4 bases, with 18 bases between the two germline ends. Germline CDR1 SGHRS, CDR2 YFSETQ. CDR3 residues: CASSPRLVPLYEQYF. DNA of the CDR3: TGCGCCAGCAGCCCCCGACTAGTCCCGCTTTACGAGCAGTACTTC. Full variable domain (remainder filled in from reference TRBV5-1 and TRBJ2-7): KAGVTQTPRYLIKTRGQQVTLSCSPISGHRSVSWYQQTPGQGLQFLFEYFSETQRNKGNFPGRFSGRQFSNSRSEMNVSTLELGDSALYLCASSPRLVPLYEQYFGPGTRLTVT.

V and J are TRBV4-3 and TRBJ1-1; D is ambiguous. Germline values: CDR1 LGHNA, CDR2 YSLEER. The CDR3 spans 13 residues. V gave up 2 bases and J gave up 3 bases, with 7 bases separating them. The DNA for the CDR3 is TGCGCCAGCAGCCAAATACTACACACTGAAGCTTTCTTT. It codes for CASSQILHTEAFF.

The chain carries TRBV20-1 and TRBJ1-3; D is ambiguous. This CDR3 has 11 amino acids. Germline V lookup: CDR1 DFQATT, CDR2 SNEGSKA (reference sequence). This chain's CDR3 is CSSFRGNTIYF. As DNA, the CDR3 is TGCAGCTCATTTCGGGGAAACACCATATATTTT.